This T cell receptor beta chain was retrieved from a study of cytomegalovirus exposure and HLA in healthy donors. At the level of the study: HLA-typed donors contributed 65 million to 95 million unique TCRs, which were held in an early data release.

PCR used 60 Vbeta primers and 13 Jbeta primers. Produced via immunoSEQ multiplex PCR; TCRdb's table is partial and in-frame only. This sample has fewer than 250,000 clones; around 80% occur once, and the top ten carry 0.95% to 1.4%. The CDR3 consists of 13 residues. V lost 4 bases and J lost 5; bases outside the gene matches: 4. CDR1 ENHRY and CDR2 SYGVKD come from the germline V gene. This clonotype originated in a woman between 35 and 50 years old in good health and CMV-seronegative. This chain joins TRBV10-3 and TRBJ1-2; TRBD1 aligns across 7 bases. The source material was PBMCs. The CDR3 DNA sequence: TGTGCCATCAGTGGACCAGGGGGATATGGCTACACCTTC. Its translation is CAISGPGGYGYTF.